This T cell receptor beta chain was obtained from a study of prognosis after radiotherapy for stage I lung cancer. Background on the study: Ages of the approximately twelve men and 5 or 6 women ranged roughly 53 to 84 years, median approximately 70. In this cohort, no one received concurrent therapy with stereotactic body radiotherapy.

This clonotype was detected a few times. Its antigen is unidentified. Investigators drew around 6 milliliters of peripheral blood at each of two time points. TCR beta CDR3 amplification from genomic DNA was performed by two-round multiplex PCR. Primers specific to each TRBV and TRBJ gene drove first-round PCR. TCRdb recomputed calls from the multiplex PCR reads with MiXCR, one row per CDR3 protein. The sample has tens of thousands of distinct CDR3 sequences, approximately 39% seen once; the top ten hold approximately 50%. Study conclusions and caveats: Usage of the TRBV and TRBJ genes (in patients with versus without metastases) was reportedly different.

The receptor was derived from a donor at least 50 years old with non-small cell lung cancer. The source was PBMCs, collected before or after stereotactic body radiation therapy (not recorded which).

The CDR3 bases are TGTGCCAGCAGCCAAGGGGGGGGGGCGCCGGAGACCCAGTACTTC. This codes for CASSQGGGAPETQYF. This chain uses TRBV7-9 with TRBJ2-5; TRBD2 might be the D (7 bases). This CDR3 spans 15 amino acids. In germline, CDR1 is SEHNR, CDR2 FQNEAQ (reference sequence). V lost 5 bases, J lost 5 bases, and 18 bases lay in between.